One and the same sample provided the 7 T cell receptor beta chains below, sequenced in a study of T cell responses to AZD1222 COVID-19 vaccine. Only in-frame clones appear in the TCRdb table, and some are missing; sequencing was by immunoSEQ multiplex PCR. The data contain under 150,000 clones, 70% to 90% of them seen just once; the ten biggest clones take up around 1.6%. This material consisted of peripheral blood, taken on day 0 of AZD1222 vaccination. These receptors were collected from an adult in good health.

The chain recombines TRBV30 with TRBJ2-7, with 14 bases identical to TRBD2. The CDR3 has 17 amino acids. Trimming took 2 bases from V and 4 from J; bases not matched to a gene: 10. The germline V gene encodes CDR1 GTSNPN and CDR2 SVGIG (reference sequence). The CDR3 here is CAWSQRTSGRPSYEQYF. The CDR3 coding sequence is TGTGCCTGGAGTCAAAGGACTAGCGGGAGGCCATCTTACGAGCAGTACTTC.

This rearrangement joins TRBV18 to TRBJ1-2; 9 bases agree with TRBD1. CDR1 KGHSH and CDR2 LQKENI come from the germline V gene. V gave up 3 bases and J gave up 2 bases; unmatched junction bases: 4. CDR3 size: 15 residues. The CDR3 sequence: CASSPGTGKNYGYTF. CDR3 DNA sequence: TGTGCCAGCTCACCGGGGACAGGGAAGAACTATGGCTACACCTTC. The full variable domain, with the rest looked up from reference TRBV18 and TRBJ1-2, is NAGVMQNPRHLVRRRGQEARLRCSPMKGHSHVYWYRQLPEEGLKFMVYLQKENIIDESGMPKERFSAEFPKEGPSILRIQQVVRGDSAAYFCASSPGTGKNYGYTFGSGTRLTVV.

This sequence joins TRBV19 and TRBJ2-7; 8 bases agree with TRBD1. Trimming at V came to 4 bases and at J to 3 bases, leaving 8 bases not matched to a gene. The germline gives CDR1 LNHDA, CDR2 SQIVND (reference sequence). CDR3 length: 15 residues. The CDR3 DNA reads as TGTGCCAGTAGTACACATGGACAGGGTATCTACGAGCAGTACTTC. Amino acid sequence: CASSTHGQGIYEQYF.

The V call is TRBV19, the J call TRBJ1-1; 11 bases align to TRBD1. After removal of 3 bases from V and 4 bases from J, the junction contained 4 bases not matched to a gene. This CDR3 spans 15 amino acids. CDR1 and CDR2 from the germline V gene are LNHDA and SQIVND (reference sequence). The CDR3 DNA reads TGTGCCAGTAGTATGGACAGGGGGCGGTCCACTGAAGCTTTCTTT. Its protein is CASSMDRGRSTEAFF.

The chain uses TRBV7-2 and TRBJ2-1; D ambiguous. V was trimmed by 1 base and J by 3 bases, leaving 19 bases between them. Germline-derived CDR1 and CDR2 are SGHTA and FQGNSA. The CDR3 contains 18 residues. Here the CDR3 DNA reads TGTGCCAGCAGCTTAGGATCTGGCGGTTGGGATCGCTACAATGAGCAGTTCTTC. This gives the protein CASSLGSGGWDRYNEQFF.

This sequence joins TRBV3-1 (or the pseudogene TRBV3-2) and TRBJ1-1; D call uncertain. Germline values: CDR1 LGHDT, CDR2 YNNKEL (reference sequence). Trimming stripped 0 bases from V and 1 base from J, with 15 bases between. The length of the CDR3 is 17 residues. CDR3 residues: CASSQERVGRRNTEAFF. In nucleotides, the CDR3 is TGTGCCAGCAGCCAAGAACGGGTCGGGAGACGGAACACTGAAGCTTTCTTT.

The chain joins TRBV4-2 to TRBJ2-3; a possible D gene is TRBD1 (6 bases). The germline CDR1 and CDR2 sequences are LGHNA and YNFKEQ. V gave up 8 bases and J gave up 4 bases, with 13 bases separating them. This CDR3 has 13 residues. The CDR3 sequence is CASGSQGPDTQYF. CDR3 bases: TGTGCCAGCGGATCACAGGGCCCAGATACGCAGTATTTT.